This T cell receptor beta chain was recovered during a study of blood T cell repertoires in COVID-19. The wider study: Specimens from acute and convalescent COVID-19 originated in the United States, Italy and Spain. Nucleic acid was either cDNA or gDNA, and it came from T cells, B-cell-depleted T cells, or PBMCs.

Methods used by the authors: Amplified reference gene primers provided the basis for estimating nucleated cell counts. TCRdb's table, derived via immunoSEQ multiplex PCR, lists solely in-frame clones and lacks some. V, J and clone size derive from that table, while D and trimming were established from the DNA sequence. The table includes fewer than 60,000 clones, 82% detected once. Seattle cases were enrolled at active infection and followed longitudinally. V lost 6 bases and J lost 4; bases outside the gene matches: 18. CDR1 and CDR2 from the germline V gene are WNHNN and SYGVQD (reference sequence). This CDR3 comprises 19 residues.

This clonotype originated in a man older than 75 with COVID-19, enrolled during active disease. The J gene is TRBJ2-2, the V gene TRBV10-1; 9 bases are a match to TRBD2. Sequenced material: peripheral blood. The CDR3, as DNA: TGCGCCAGCAGAACCTCCGGGACTAGCCGGTTTGGTTGCACCGGGGAGCTGTTTTTT. Protein sequence: CASRTSGTSRFGCTGELFF.